Listed below are T cell receptor beta chains from one sample, sequenced in a study of CXCR3-negative and CXCR3-positive naive CD8 T cells. For each CDR3 protein, TCRdb gives one entry from its re-call of the 5' RACE reads, without DNA. This sample's table reports roughly 110,000 distinct CDR3 sequences. The sequenced sample consisted of naive CXCR3+ CD8+ T cells from blood. These receptors were taken from a human donor in good health. Some clones in this sample may be carry-over from other donors' samples. Both conserved end residues are part of each CDR3. Fields, in order: V gene, J gene, CDR3 protein.

TRBV2	TRBJ2-5	CASSGQGFQETQYF
TRBV27	TRBJ1-6	CASSLGSDGLNSPLHF
TRBV20-1	TRBJ2-2	CSANNPGLATGELFF
TRBV7-6	TRBJ2-7	CASSPRHGAYEQYF
TRBV9	TRBJ2-3	CASSRTSGVRTDTQYF
TRBV5-5	TRBJ2-1	CASNQGQGHYNEQFF
TRBV28	TRBJ2-2	CASSSPSLADELFF
TRBV7-6	TRBJ2-5	CASSPPNQETQYF
TRBV20-1	TRBJ2-7	CSAGGTESSYEQYF
TRBV7-8	TRBJ2-4	CASSNRPQGAKNIQYF
TRBV5-1	TRBJ1-1	CASSWDRNAEAFF
TRBV21-1	TRBJ1-1	CAITGQGANTEAFF
TRBV12-3/TRBV12-4	TRBJ1-6	CASSYTPGRRINSPLHF
TRBV28	TRBJ1-5	CASSLHSDTNQPQHF
TRBV5-1	TRBJ1-1	CASSWDPGQKNTEAFF
TRBV10-3	TRBJ1-2	CAISESLGTNYSYTF
TRBV4-1	TRBJ1-5	CASSRNRGEGQPQHF
TRBV11-3	TRBJ2-2	CASSPYAGTGGRTGELFF
TRBV20-1	TRBJ2-2	CSAGPSGENTGELFF
TRBV12-3/TRBV12-4	TRBJ1-2	CASSPPPWVDYGYTF
TRBV20-1	TRBJ2-1	CSARIVGEQFF
TRBV29-1	TRBJ2-2	CSAPSSLLTGELFF
TRBV7-9	TRBJ1-1	CASSFMGEAFF
TRBV14	TRBJ2-7	CASSQLIRGTGNYEQYF
TRBV6-6	TRBJ2-1	CASSYSMTGAYNEQFF
TRBV29-1	TRBJ1-4	CSVRRGEKLFF
TRBV12-3/TRBV12-4	TRBJ2-1	CASSLEAGWNEQFF
TRBV5-1	TRBJ2-7	CASSFNGRSPYEQYF
TRBV9	TRBJ2-3	CASSVDVSSTDTQYF
TRBV30	TRBJ1-2	CAWSPGQGWYGYTF
TRBV20-1	TRBJ1-1	CSAPVLGTEAFF
TRBV9	TRBJ2-7	CASSVERDGTYEQYF
TRBV7-8	TRBJ2-2	CASSLVRDGGNTGELFF
TRBV29-1	TRBJ2-5	CSVEDRLLAAPETQYF
TRBV7-3	TRBJ2-3	CASSLLEADTQYF
TRBV5-1	TRBJ2-3	CASSLAYRTIDLADTQYF
TRBV20-1	TRBJ2-1	CSARDPLSNEQFF
TRBV4-3	TRBJ2-2	CASSFDRTNTGELFF
TRBV27	TRBJ1-6	CASSWGGQGNSPLHF
TRBV5-8	TRBJ2-1	CASSLVSKSYNEQFF
TRBV29-1	TRBJ1-2	CSVDDRVTWSGPAANYGYTF
TRBV24-1	TRBJ2-2	CATSPGLADTGELFF
TRBV6-6	TRBJ2-2	CASSYSFNTGELFF